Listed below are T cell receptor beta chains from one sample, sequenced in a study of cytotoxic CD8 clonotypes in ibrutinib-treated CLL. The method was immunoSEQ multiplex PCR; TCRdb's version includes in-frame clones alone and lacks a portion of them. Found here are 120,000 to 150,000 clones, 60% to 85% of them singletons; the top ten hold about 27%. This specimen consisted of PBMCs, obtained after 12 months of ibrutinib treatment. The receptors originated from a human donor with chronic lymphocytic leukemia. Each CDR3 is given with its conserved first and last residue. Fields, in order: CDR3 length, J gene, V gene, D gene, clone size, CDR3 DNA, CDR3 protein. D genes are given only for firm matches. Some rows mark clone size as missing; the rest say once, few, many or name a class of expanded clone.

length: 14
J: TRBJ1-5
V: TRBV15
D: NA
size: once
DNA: TGTGCCACCAGCAGAGATTCAGGGTCTCAGCCCCAGCATTTT
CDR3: CATSRDSGSQPQHF

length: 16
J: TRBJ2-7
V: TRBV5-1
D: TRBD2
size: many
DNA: TGCGCCAGCAGCTTGGCTGGCACTAGCGGGGGGTACGAGCAGTACTTC
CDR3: CASSLAGTSGGYEQYF

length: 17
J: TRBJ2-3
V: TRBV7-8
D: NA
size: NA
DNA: TGTGCCAGCAGCCAAATATACATCCAGGGGCTCGTGCATACGCAGTATTTT
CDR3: CASSQIYIQGLVHTQYF

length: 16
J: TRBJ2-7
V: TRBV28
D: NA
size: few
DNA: TGTGCCAGCAGTTTACTGGGCGGACTGGTCTCCTACGAGCAGTACTTC
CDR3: CASSLLGGLVSYEQYF

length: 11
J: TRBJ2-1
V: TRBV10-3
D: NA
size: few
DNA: TGTGCCATCAGTGAGCTGGATCAGCAGTTCTTC
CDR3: CAISELDQQFF

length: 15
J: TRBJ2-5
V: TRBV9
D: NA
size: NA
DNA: TGTGCCAGCAGCGTAGACGGGGGATTCGGGGAGACCCAGTACTTC
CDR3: CASSVDGGFGETQYF

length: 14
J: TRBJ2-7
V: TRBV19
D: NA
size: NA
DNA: TGTGCCAGTAGTATAGGAGGTAGCTTTTACGAGCAGTACTTC
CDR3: CASSIGGSFYEQYF

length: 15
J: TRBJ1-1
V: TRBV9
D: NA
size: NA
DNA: TGTGCCAGCAGCGCCCACAGCCAGGGGTACACTGAAGCTTTCTTT
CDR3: CASSAHSQGYTEAFF

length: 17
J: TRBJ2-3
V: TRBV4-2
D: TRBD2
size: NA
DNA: TGTGCCAGCAGCCTTCGGACTAGCGGGGGGTTCACAGATACGCAGTATTTT
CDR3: CASSLRTSGGFTDTQYF

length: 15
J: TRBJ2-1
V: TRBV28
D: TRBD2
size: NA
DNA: TGTGCCAGCATGCGGGGGGGTCGTTCCTACAATGAGCAGTTCTTC
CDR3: CASMRGGRSYNEQFF

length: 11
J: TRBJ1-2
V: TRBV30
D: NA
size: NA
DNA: TGTGCCTGGACAGGGACTAGAGGCTACACCTTC
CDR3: CAWTGTRGYTF

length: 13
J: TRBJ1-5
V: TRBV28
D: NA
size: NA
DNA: TGTGCCAGCAGTGAGACCTTTCTTCAGCCCCAGCATTTT
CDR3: CASSETFLQPQHF

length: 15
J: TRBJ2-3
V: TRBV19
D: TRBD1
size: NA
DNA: TGTGCCAGTAGTGTCCAGGGGGCACTGACAGATACGCAGTATTTT
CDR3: CASSVQGALTDTQYF

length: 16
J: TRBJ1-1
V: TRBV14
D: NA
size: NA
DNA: TGTGCCAGCAGCCAACTCGGACACTACCCCGACACTGAAGCTTTCTTT
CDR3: CASSQLGHYPDTEAFF

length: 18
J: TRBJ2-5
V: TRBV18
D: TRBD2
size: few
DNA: TGTGCCAGCTCACCACCGTCAGCGGGGGGGCCGTTCGCGGAGACCCAGTACTTC
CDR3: CASSPPSAGGPFAETQYF

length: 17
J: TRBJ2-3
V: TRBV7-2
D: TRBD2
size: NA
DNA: TGTGCCAGCAGCTTGCTCCAACCGGGACTAGGATCGGATACGCAGTATTTT
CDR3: CASSLLQPGLGSDTQYF

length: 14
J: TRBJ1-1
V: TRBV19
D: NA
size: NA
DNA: TGTGCCAGTAGTATCTCCCGTACGAACACTGAAGCTTTCTTT
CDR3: CASSISRTNTEAFF

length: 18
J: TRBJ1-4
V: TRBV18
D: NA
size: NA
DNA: TGTGCCAGCTCACTAACTCGGGTTTTTTTGGCAACTAATGAAAAACTGTTTTTT
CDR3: CASSLTRVFLATNEKLFF

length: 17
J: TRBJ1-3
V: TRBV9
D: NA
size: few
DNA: TGTGCCAGCAGCGTGCCTAACAAGGGAGGGTCTGGAAACACCATATATTTT
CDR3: CASSVPNKGGSGNTIYF

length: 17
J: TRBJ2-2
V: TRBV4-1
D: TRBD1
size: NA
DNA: TGCGCCAGCAGCCAAGAGCCACCAGGGGGCGGCACCGGGGAGCTGTTTTTT
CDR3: CASSQEPPGGGTGELFF

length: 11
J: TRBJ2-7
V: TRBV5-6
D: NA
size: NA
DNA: TGTGCCAGCAGCCGAGAGTACGAGCAGTACTTC
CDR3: CASSREYEQYF

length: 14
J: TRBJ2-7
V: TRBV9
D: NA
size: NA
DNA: TGTGCCAGCAGCGTCGGATTAGGCGTCTACGAGCAGTACTTC
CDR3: CASSVGLGVYEQYF

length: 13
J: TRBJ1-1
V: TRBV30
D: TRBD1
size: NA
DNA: TGTGCCTGGAGGAAGGGGGCAGGCGGTAAAGCTTTCTTT
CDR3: CAWRKGAGGKAFF

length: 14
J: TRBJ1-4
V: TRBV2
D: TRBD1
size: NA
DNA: TGTGCCAGCAGTGTGGGACAGCCAAATGAAAAACTGTTTTTT
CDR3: CASSVGQPNEKLFF

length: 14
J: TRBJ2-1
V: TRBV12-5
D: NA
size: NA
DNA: TGTGCTAGTGGTTTTGGACACGGGGACAATGAGCAGTTCTTC
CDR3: CASGFGHGDNEQFF

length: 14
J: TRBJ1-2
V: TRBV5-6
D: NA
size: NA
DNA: TGTGCCAGCAGCTGGGGGACTGAAGTCTATGGCTACACCTTC
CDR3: CASSWGTEVYGYTF

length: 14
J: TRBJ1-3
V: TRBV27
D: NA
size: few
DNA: TGTGCCAGCAAGGAAATGGGTACTGGAAACACCATATATTTT
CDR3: CASKEMGTGNTIYF

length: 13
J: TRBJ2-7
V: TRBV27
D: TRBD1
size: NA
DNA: TGTGCCAGCAGTTTGCAGGGGGCGTCCGAGCAGTACTTC
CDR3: CASSLQGASEQYF

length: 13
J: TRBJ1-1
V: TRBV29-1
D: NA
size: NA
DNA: TGCAGCGTTGACAGCCTCATGAACACTGAAGCTTTCTTT
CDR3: CSVDSLMNTEAFF

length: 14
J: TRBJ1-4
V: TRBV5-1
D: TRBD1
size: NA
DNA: TGCGCCAGCAGCCAGACAGGGGGAAATGAAAAACTGTTTTTT
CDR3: CASSQTGGNEKLFF

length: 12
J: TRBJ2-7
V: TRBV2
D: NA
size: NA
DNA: TGTGCCAGCAGTGGCGTCGGATGGGAGCAGTACTTC
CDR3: CASSGVGWEQYF

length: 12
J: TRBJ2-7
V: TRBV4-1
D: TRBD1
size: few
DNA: TGCGCCAGCAGCCCAGGGGGCTACGAGCAGTACTTC
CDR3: CASSPGGYEQYF

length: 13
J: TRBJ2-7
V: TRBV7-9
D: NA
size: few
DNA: TGTGCCAGCAGCGAGACAGGTTACTACGAGCAGTACTTC
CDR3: CASSETGYYEQYF

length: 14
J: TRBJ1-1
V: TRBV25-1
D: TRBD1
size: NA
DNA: TGTGCCAGCAGTGGCTACAGGGGAATGGCTGAAGCTTTCTTT
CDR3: CASSGYRGMAEAFF

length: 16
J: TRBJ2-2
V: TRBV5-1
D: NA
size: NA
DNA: TGCGCCAGCAGCTTGGCCCCGCAGGGAGGCACCGGGGAGCTGTTTTTT
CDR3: CASSLAPQGGTGELFF

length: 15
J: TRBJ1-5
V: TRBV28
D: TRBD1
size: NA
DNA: TGTGCCAGCAGTTCCCCCGGGACAGGGGTTCAGCCCCAGCATTTT
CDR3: CASSSPGTGVQPQHF

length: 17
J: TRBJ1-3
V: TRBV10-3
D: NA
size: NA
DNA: TGTGCCATCAGTGAGTCGAATTTGGACACTCTGGGGAACACCATATATTTT
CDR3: CAISESNLDTLGNTIYF

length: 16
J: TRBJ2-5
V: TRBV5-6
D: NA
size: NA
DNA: TGTGCCAGCAGCTTCACCCCTCGGGTGGCGTCAGAGACCCAGTACTTC
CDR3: CASSFTPRVASETQYF

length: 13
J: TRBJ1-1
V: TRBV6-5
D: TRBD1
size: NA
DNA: TGTGCCAGCAGGGGACAGGGATACACTGAAGCTTTCTTT
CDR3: CASRGQGYTEAFF

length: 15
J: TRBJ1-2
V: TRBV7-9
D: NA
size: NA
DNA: TGTGCCAGCAGCAACTACGACAGGCTGAACTATGGCTACACCTTC
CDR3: CASSNYDRLNYGYTF

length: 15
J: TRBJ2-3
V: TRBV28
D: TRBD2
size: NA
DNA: TGTGCCAGCAGTTTATTAAGCGGGGGCACAGATACGCAGTATTTT
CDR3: CASSLLSGGTDTQYF

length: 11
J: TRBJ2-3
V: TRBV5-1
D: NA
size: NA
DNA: TGCGCCAGCAGCTTAGTAGATACGCAGTATTTT
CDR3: CASSLVDTQYF

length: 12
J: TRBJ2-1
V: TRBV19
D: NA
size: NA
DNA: TGTGCCAGTACAACGAGCTTGGGGGACCAGTTCTTC
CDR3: CASTTSLGDQFF

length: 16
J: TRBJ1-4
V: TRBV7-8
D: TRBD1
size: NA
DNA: TGTGCCAGCAGCTTGATATACCGGGACAGGGATGAAAAACTGTTTTTT
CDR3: CASSLIYRDRDEKLFF

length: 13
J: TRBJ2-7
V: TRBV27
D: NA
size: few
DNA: TGTGCCAGCAGTACGTCTGGCTCCTACGAGCAGTACTTC
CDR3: CASSTSGSYEQYF

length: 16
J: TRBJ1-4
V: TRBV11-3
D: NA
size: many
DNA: TGTGCCAGCAGCTTAGGCCGGGCCCCATCGGGTGAAAAACTGTTTTTT
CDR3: CASSLGRAPSGEKLFF

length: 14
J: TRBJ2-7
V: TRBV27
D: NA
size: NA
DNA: TGTGCCAGCAGTCACCCAGGTAACTCCTACGAGCAGTACTTC
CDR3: CASSHPGNSYEQYF

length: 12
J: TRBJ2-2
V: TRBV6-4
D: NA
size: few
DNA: TGTGCCAGCAGTACAGGGTTCGGGGAGCTGTTTTTT
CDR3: CASSTGFGELFF

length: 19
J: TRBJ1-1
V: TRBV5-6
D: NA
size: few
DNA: TGTGCCAGAGAGCCCGCGATCGGGTTCAGGGGCCTCATGAACACTGAAGCTTTCTTT
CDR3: CAREPAIGFRGLMNTEAFF

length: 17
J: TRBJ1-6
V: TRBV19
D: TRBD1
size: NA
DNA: TGTGCCAGTACAAGGGACAGGGTCACGGACTATAATTCACCCCTCCACTTT
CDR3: CASTRDRVTDYNSPLHF

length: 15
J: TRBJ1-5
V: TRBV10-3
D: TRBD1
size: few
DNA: TGTGCCATCAGACCCGGGACAGGGGGCAATCAGCCCCAGCATTTT
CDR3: CAIRPGTGGNQPQHF

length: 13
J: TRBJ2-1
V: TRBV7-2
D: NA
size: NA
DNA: TGTGCCAGCAGCTTATACCAGGGGACTGAGCAGTTCTTC
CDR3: CASSLYQGTEQFF

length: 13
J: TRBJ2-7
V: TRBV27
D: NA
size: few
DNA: TGTGCCAGCAGTACCTCGGCAGTCCCCGAGCAGTACTTC
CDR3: CASSTSAVPEQYF

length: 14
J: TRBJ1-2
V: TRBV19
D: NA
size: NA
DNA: TGTGCCAGTAGTATACAGGGAAGGGGCTATGGCTACACCTTC
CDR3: CASSIQGRGYGYTF

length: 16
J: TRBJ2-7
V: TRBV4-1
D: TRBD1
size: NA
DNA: TGCGCCAGCAGCCTATTTTCAAGCGGACAGGTCCACGAGCAGTACTTC
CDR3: CASSLFSSGQVHEQYF

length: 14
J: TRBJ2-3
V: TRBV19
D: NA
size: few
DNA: TGTGCCAGTAGTATCCAAGCTAGCACAGATACGCAGTATTTT
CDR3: CASSIQASTDTQYF

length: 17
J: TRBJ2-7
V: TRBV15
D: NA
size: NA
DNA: TGTGCCACCAGCAGAGGGATTGGGGACTCAACGCGAAGGGGGCAGTACTTC
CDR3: CATSRGIGDSTRRGQYF

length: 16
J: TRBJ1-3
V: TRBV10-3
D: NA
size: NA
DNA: TGTGCCATCAGTGAGTCTGGGAGAAGCTCTGGAAACACCATATATTTT
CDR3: CAISESGRSSGNTIYF

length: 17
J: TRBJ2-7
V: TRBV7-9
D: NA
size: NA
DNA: TGTGCCAGCAGCTTGGGGCCCTGGGACAAGGCAAACTACGAGCAGTACTTC
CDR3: CASSLGPWDKANYEQYF

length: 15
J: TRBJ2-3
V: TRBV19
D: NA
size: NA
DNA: TGTGCCAGTAGTATGGTGGCAGCTAGCACAGATACGCAGTATTTT
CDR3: CASSMVAASTDTQYF